The 15 T cell receptor beta chains given below trace back to one sample, sequenced in a study of blood T cell repertoires in COVID-19. Data came from immunoSEQ multiplex PCR; TCRdb stores just in-frame clones and leaves some out. This sample has about 170,000 clones; around 85% occur once, and the top ten carry approximately 7%. Sequencing was done on a sample of peripheral blood. These receptors all come from a man of 80 years or more with COVID-19, enrolled during active disease.

Concerning this clone: The sample has other DNA sequences that encode this CDR3 too. This chain connects TRBV11-2 to TRBJ1-2; D perhaps matches TRBD1 (5 bases). The germline V gene has CDR1 SGHAT and CDR2 FQNNGV. CDR3 length equals 13 residues. V was clipped by 4 bases and J by 8 bases, with 14 bases between them. The CDR3 is CASSSPGAGGYTF. The CDR3 DNA sequence: TGTGCCAGCAGCTCTCCTGGGGCGGGGGGCTACACCTTC.

The chain recombines TRBV19 with TRBJ1-5; D is perhaps TRBD1 (6 bases). There are 15 residues in the CDR3. V lost 1 base, J lost 10 bases, and 17 bases lay in between. CDR1 is LNHDA, CDR2 SQIVND, per germline (reference sequence). The CDR3 sequence: CASSIGGQPEFPQHF. DNA for the CDR3: TGTGCCAGTAGTATAGGAGGACAGCCCGAGTTCCCCCAGCATTTT.

This chain joins TRBV7-8 and TRBJ1-1, with TRBD1 matching over 7 bases. The trim removed 6 bases at V and 0 bases at J, leaving 4 bases unmatched. Germline values: CDR1 SGHVS, CDR2 FQNEAQ. There are 14 residues in the CDR3. The CDR3 DNA sequence: TGTGCCAGCAGTCAGGGGGGCCTGAACACTGAAGCTTTCTTT. Translating gives CASSQGGLNTEAFF.

As concerns this clone: The same CDR3 is also encoded by other DNA sequences in this sample. This rearrangement joins TRBV5-1 to TRBJ1-4; 8 bases are shared with TRBD1. CDR3 length: 15 residues. Germline V gene data show CDR1 as SGHRS and CDR2 as YFSETQ. J was trimmed by 8 bases and V by 4 bases; bases with no gene match: 10. CDR3 sequence (DNA): TGCGCCAGCAGCCTAGCCGGGACAGGAGGGGAAAAACTGTTTTTT. It translates to CASSLAGTGGEKLFF.

This clone has a single count. V usage is TRBV11-2 and J usage is TRBJ1-1, with 7 bases fitting TRBD1. V lost 6 bases and J lost 1; bases outside the gene matches: 17. The CDR3 loop spans 18 amino acids. Germline CDR1 SGHAT, CDR2 FQNNGV. CDR3 region: CASRPNLGQVTPNTEAFF. The CDR3 region has the DNA TGTGCCAGCAGACCGAATCTTGGACAGGTGACGCCGAACACTGAAGCTTTCTTT. Looking up the rest from reference TRBV11-2 and TRBJ1-1 gives the full variable domain: EAGVAQSPRYKIIEKRQSVAFWCNPISGHATLYWYQQILGQGPKLLIQFQNNGVVDDSQLPKDRFSAERLKGVDSTLKIQPAKLEDSAVYLCASRPNLGQVTPNTEAFFGQGTRLTVV.

This clone was seen a few times. The J gene is TRBJ2-3, the V gene TRBV10-1; D possibly corresponds to TRBD1 (6 bases). V lost 4 bases to trimming and J lost 5 bases, with 16 bases between them. Germline V gene data show CDR1 as WNHNN and CDR2 as SYGVQD (reference sequence). The CDR3 has 15 residues. CDR3 in amino acids: CASSVEGVVGDTQYF. CDR3 coding DNA: TGCGCCAGCAGTGTCGAGGGGGTGGTGGGAGATACGCAGTATTTT.

The gene calls are TRBV27 and TRBJ1-5, with 7 bases identical to TRBD1. The CDR3 has 14 residues. The germline gives CDR1 MNHEY, CDR2 SMNVEV (reference sequence). V lost 6 bases to trimming and J lost 2 bases; unmatched junction nucleotides: 4. CDR3 residues: CASSTQGRNQPQHF. For the CDR3, the DNA is TGTGCCAGCAGCACACAGGGGCGCAATCAGCCCCAGCATTTT.

The chain is built from TRBV5-1 and TRBJ2-5; 8 positions match TRBD2. V lost 2 bases to trimming and J lost 1 base; unmatched junction nucleotides: 1. CDR3 length: 14 residues. CDR1 and CDR2 from the germline V gene are SGHRS and YFSETQ. In nucleotides, the CDR3 is TGCGCCAGCAGCTTAGCGGGGGCCCAAGAGACCCAGTACTTC. This gives the protein CASSLAGAQETQYF.

This chain uses TRBV4-3 with TRBJ2-1, with 9 bases lining up with TRBD2. V lost 4 bases to trimming and J lost 5 bases; unmatched junction nucleotides: 6. Germline V CDR1 and CDR2: LGHNA, YSLEER. The CDR3 runs 15 residues. The CDR3 region is CASSPRLAEHNEQFF. The CDR3, as DNA: TGCGCCAGCAGCCCCCGACTAGCGGAGCACAATGAGCAGTTCTTC.

V gene TRBV9 combines with J gene TRBJ2-2; D is ambiguous. CDR1 is SGDLS and CDR2 is YYNGEE in the germline V gene. Trimming removed 0 bases at V and 6 bases at J, with 6 bases between. The CDR3 has 13 amino acids. The CDR3 nucleotides are TGTGCCAGCAGCGTAGCCCTCTCCGGGGAGCTGTTTTTT. The encoded protein is CASSVALSGELFF.

This chain connects TRBV7-2 to TRBJ2-7; TRBD2 matches 12 bases. The junction had 7 bases not matched to a gene; V was cut back by 5 bases and J by 5 bases. Germline CDR1 and CDR2: SGHTA and FQGNSA. This CDR3 has 15 residues. CDR3 protein: CASSLQLAGGHEQYF. The CDR3 region has the DNA TGTGCCAGCAGCCTTCAACTAGCGGGGGGACACGAGCAGTACTTC.

V and J are TRBV7-9 and TRBJ2-3, with TRBD2 as a possible D gene (6 bases). Germline V gene lookup returns CDR1 SEHNR and CDR2 FQNEAQ (reference sequence). This CDR3 comprises 14 residues. The V gene lost 4 bases and the J gene lost 2 bases, with 10 bases spanning the gap. The CDR3 bases are TGTGCCAGCAGCTCGCGGGGTCTCACAGATACGCAGTATTTT. Protein: CASSSRGLTDTQYF.

This sequence joins TRBV9 and TRBJ1-4; TRBD1 agrees at 9 bases. Germline trimming cut 4 bases from V and 3 bases from J; bases unmatched to any gene: 4. Germline V lookup: CDR1 SGDLS, CDR2 YYNGEE. The CDR3 extends over 15 amino acids. CDR3 in amino acids: CASSPRQGANEKLFF. The CDR3 DNA follows: TGTGCCAGCAGCCCGAGACAGGGGGCTAATGAAAAACTGTTTTTT.

The chain is built from TRBV19 and TRBJ1-1, with D perhaps TRBD1 (5 bases). Germline lookup yields CDR1 LNHDA and CDR2 SQIVND (reference sequence). V dropped 7 bases and J dropped 4 bases, with 16 bases sitting between them. This CDR3 is 14 amino acids long. Here the CDR3 reads CASNSVGGITEAFF. In DNA, the CDR3 is TGTGCCAGTAACTCGGTGGGGGGGATCACTGAAGCTTTCTTT. Complete variable domain (other parts from reference TRBV19 and TRBJ1-1): DGGITQSPKYLFRKEGQNVTLSCEQNLNHDAMYWYRQDPGQGLRLIYYSQIVNDFQKGDIAEGYSVSREKKESFPLTVTSAQKNPTAFYLCASNSVGGITEAFFGQGTRLTVV.

The rearrangement joins TRBV6-5 to TRBJ2-3; D possibly corresponds to TRBD2 (6 bases). The CDR3 is 15 amino acids. Trimming shortened V by 6 bases and J by 1 base, and 14 bases separated the two germline ends. Germline V gives CDR1 MNHEY, CDR2 SVGAGI. The CDR3 region is CASSLRGIRTDTQYF. CDR3 DNA sequence: TGTGCCAGCAGCTTACGGGGGATACGCACAGATACGCAGTATTTT.